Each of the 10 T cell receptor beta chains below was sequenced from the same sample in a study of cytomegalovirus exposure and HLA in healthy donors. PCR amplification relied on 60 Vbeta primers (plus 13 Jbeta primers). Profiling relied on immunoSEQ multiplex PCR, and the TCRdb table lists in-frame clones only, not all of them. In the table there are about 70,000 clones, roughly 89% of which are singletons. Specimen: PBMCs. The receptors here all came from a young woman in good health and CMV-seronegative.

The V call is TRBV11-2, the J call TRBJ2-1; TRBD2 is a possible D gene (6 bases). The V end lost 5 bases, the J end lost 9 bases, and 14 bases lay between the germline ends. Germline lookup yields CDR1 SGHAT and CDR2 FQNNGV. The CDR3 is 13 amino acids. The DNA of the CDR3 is TGTGCCAGCAGCACCCGACTAGAAGGTGAGCAGTTCTTC. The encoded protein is CASSTRLEGEQFF.

CDR3 amino acids: CSALPEDEQYF. CDR3 bases: TGCAGTGCCCTCCCAGAAGACGAGCAGTACTTC. This chain joins TRBV20-1 and TRBJ2-7; unclear D gene. V shed 6 bases and J shed 5 bases, with 11 bases lying between them. Germline-derived CDR1 and CDR2 are DFQATT and SNEGSKA (reference sequence). This CDR3 has 11 amino acids.

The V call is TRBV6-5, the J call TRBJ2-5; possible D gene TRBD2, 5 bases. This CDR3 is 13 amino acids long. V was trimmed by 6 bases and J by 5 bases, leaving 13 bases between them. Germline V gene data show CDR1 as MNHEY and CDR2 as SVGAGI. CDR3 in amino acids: CASSTRTGETQYF. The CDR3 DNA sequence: TGTGCCAGCAGCACTAGAACGGGGGAGACCCAGTACTTC.

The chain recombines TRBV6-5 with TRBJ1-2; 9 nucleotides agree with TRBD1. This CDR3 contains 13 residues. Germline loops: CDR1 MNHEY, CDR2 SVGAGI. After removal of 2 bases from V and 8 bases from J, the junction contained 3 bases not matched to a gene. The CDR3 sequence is CASSYRTGAGYTF. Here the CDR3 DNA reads TGTGCCAGCAGTTACCGGACAGGGGCCGGCTACACCTTC.

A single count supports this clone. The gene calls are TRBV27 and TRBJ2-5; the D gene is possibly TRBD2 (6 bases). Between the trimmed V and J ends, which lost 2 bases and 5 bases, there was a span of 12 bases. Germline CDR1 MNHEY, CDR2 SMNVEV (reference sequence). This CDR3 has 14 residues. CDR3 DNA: TGTGCCAGCAGTTTAGGTAGCGGCGAGGAGACCCAGTACTTC. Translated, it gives CASSLGSGEETQYF.

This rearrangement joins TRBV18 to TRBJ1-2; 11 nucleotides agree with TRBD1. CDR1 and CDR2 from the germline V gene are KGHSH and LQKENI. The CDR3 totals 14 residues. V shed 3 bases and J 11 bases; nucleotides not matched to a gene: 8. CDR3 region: CASSPSPGTGGYTF. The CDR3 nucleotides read TGTGCCAGCTCACCTTCCCCCGGGACAGGGGGTTACACCTTC.

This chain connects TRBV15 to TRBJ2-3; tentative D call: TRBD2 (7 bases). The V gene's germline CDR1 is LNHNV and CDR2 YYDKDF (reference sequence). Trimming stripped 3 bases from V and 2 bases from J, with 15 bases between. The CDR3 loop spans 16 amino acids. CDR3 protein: CATSSTGEGVTDTQYF. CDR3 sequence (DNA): TGTGCCACCAGCAGTACCGGGGAGGGGGTCACAGATACGCAGTATTTT.

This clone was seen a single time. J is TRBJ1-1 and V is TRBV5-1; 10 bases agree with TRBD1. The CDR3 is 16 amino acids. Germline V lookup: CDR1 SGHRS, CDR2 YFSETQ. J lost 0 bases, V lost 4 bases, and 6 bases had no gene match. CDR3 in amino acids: CASSRDRGRLNTEAFF. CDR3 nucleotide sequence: TGCGCCAGCAGCCGGGACAGGGGTCGATTGAACACTGAAGCTTTCTTT.

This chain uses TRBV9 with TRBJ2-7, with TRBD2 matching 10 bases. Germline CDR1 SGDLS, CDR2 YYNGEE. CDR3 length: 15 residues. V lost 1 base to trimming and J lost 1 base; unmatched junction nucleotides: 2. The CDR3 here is CASSVLAGVSYEQYF. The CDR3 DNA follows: TGTGCCAGCAGCGTACTAGCGGGAGTGTCCTACGAGCAGTACTTC.

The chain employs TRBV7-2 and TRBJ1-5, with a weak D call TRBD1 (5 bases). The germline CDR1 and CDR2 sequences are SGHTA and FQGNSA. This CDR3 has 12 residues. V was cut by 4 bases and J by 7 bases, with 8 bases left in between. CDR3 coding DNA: TGTGCCAGCAGCTCAGGGTACCAGCCCCAGCATTTT. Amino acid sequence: CASSSGYQPQHF.